This T cell receptor beta chain was identified in a study of cytomegalovirus exposure and HLA in healthy donors. Regarding the study as a whole: The study found most TCR sequences rare, yet found some public TCRs in many donors.

With regard to this clone: Its antigen remains unidentified. Different DNA sequences within this sample yield the same CDR3.

The donors were part of the validation cohort, which consisted of approximately 110 subjects and was separate from the first cohort of under 750 subjects. Germline V gene lookup returns CDR1 SGHTA and CDR2 FQGTGA. The CDR3 has 14 residues. V gave up 0 bases and J gave up 3 bases, with 7 bases separating them. Clones were sequenced by immunoSEQ multiplex PCR, and TCRdb holds only the in-frame ones, with some missing. This table holds 76,000 or so clones, approximately 93% found once. This sequence was found in a woman aged 18-29 years in good health and CMV-seropositive. The chain combines TRBV7-3 with TRBJ2-3; D might be TRBD2 (6 bases). Material for sequencing was PBMCs. The CDR3 region has the DNA TGTGCCAGCAGCTTAACTGGAGGGACAGATACGCAGTATTTT. This gives the protein CASSLTGGTDTQYF.